Each of the 19 T cell receptor beta chains below was sequenced from the same sample in a study of CD8 T cells in Susac syndrome. Reverse transcription used about 0.5 to 1 ug RNA and random hexamers. One entry per CDR3 protein, called by TCRdb with MiXCR from the immunoSEQ multiplex PCR reads. The sample lists approximately 170,000 distinct CDR3 sequences, about 90% occurring once. Input material: CD4+ T cells from PBMCs. These receptors all come from a human donor in good health.

The chain carries TRBV2 and TRBJ1-3; D is uncertain. The V end was cut by 1 base, the J end by 4 bases, with 5 bases between. CDR1 SNHLY and CDR2 FYNNEI come from the germline V gene. CDR3 length: 13 residues. The CDR3 spells CASSEGRGNTIYF. DNA for the CDR3: TGTGCCAGCAGTGAAGGCAGGGGAAACACCATATATTTT.

J is TRBJ2-7 and V is TRBV5-1, with D perhaps TRBD2 (6 bases). V was clipped by 4 bases and J by 0 bases, with 11 bases between them. The CDR3 consists of 14 residues. CDR1 is SGHRS, CDR2 YFSETQ, per germline. The CDR3 loop reads CASSTRGSSYEQYF. The CDR3 nucleotides are TGCGCCAGCAGCACCCGGGGGAGCTCCTACGAGCAGTACTTC.

The chain is built from TRBV19 and TRBJ1-2; 9 nucleotides agree with TRBD1. V dropped 3 bases and J dropped 2; count of bases not matched to a gene: 4. Germline V lookup: CDR1 LNHDA, CDR2 SQIVND (reference sequence). The CDR3 runs 15 residues. CDR3 region: CASSIPTGGNYGYTF. CDR3 in DNA: TGTGCCAGTAGTATCCCCACAGGGGGCAACTATGGCTACACCTTC.

The sample holds a few counts of this clonotype. V usage is TRBV20-1 and J usage is TRBJ2-5; weak D call: TRBD2 (5 bases). V lost 5 bases and J lost 9, with 13 bases in between. The CDR3 has 11 amino acids. Germline V gives CDR1 DFQATT, CDR2 SNEGSKA (reference sequence). CDR3 protein: CSASTPGAQYF. The CDR3 bases are TGCAGTGCTTCGACTCCCGGGGCCCAGTACTTC.

This chain uses TRBV7-9 with TRBJ2-5, with 9 nucleotides matching TRBD1. The CDR3 has 15 residues. The trim removed 5 bases at V and 5 bases at J, leaving 9 bases unmatched. Germline CDR1 reads SEHNR; CDR2 reads FQNEAQ (reference sequence). The CDR3 DNA reads as TGTGCCAGCAGCCTCAACCGGGACAGGGACGAGACCCAGTACTTC. Encoded protein: CASSLNRDRDETQYF. Combining the CDR3 with reference TRBV7-9 and TRBJ2-5 gives the whole variable domain DTGVSQNPRHKITKRGQNVTFRCDPISEHNRLYWYRQTLGQGPEFLTYFQNEAQLEKSRLLSDRFSAERPKGSFSTLEIQRTEQGDSAMYLCASSLNRDRDETQYFGPGTRLLVL.

V gene TRBV13 combines with J gene TRBJ1-6; D may be TRBD1 (6 bases). Germline loops: CDR1 PRHDT, CDR2 FYEKMQ (reference sequence). CDR3 length: 15 amino acids. V lost 4 bases and J lost 7, with 14 bases in between. CDR3 sequence reads: CASSYAAGANSPLHF. Written as DNA, the CDR3 is TGTGCCAGCAGCTACGCCGCGGGGGCCAATTCACCCCTCCACTTT.

This clonotype was detected a few times. The chain employs TRBV7-2 and TRBJ1-1; the D gene is possibly TRBD1 (5 bases). This CDR3 spans 13 amino acids. V was cut by 2 bases and J by 3 bases, with 7 bases left in between. The germline gives CDR1 SGHTA, CDR2 FQGNSA. The CDR3 region has the DNA TGTGCCAGCAGCTTACGGGGGGACACTGAAGCTTTCTTT. This sequence encodes CASSLRGDTEAFF.

V and J are TRBV6-5 and TRBJ2-7; D not certain. The CDR3 runs to 12 residues. V was trimmed by 4 bases and J by 7 bases, leaving 11 bases between them. The germline V gene has CDR1 MNHEY and CDR2 SVGAGI. CDR3 DNA sequence: TGTGCCAGCAGTTTCTCGGGTGGGGAGCAGTACTTC. Translating gives CASSFSGGEQYF.

The chain carries TRBV6-5 and TRBJ2-1; 9 bases fit TRBD1. The CDR3 totals 13 residues. V trimming: 6 bases; J trimming: 7 bases; junction bases outside the gene matches: 4. Germline lookup yields CDR1 MNHEY and CDR2 SVGAGI. The CDR3 loop is CASRGTGMNEQFF. The CDR3 bases are TGTGCCAGCAGGGGGACAGGGATGAATGAGCAGTTCTTC.

A note on this clonotype: An end of the junction differs from the germline gene, which may be a read error. The chain links TRBV7-9 to TRBJ1-2; D ambiguous. The CDR3 loop spans 12 amino acids. CDR1 is SEHNR and CDR2 is FQNEAQ in the germline V gene (reference sequence). For the CDR3, the DNA is TGTGCCAGCAGCTTAGCTCTGCCCCGGTGCGCCTTC. As protein: CASSLALPRCAF. The variable domain in full, with the rest retrieved from reference TRBV7-9 and TRBJ1-2, is DTGVSQNPRHKITKRGQNVTFRCDPISEHNRLYWYRQTLGQGPEFLTYFQNEAQLEKSRLLSDRFSAERPKGSFSTLEIQRTEQGDSAMYLCASSLALPRCAFGSGTRLTVV.

The CDR3 DNA sequence: TGTGCCAGTAGTATCGGGAGGGCGTACAATGAGCAGTTCTTC. This encodes CASSIGRAYNEQFF. The rearrangement uses TRBV19 and TRBJ2-1; 8 bases are shared with TRBD2. This CDR3 is 14 amino acids long. V was pared by 3 bases and J by 4 bases, with 2 bases of the junction left unmatched. Germline values: CDR1 LNHDA, CDR2 SQIVND (reference sequence).

This clonotype was detected once. The DNA for the CDR3 is TGTGCCAGCAGTCCGACTGGCCGCACAGATACGCAGTATTTT. It codes for CASSPTGRTDTQYF. The J gene is TRBJ2-3, the V gene TRBV28; D unclear. CDR1 and CDR2 (germline): MDHEN, SYDVKM. There are 14 residues in the CDR3. Trimming removed 5 bases at V and 1 base at J, with 10 bases between.

The genes are TRBV7-8 and TRBJ1-1, with 7 nucleotides matching TRBD1. The CDR3 runs 14 residues. V lost 5 bases, J lost 2 bases, and 5 bases stayed unmatched. Germline values: CDR1 SGHVS, CDR2 FQNEAQ. DNA for the CDR3: TGTGCCAGCAGCAAGGGACAGCTAAACACTGAAGCTTTCTTT. Translation gives CASSKGQLNTEAFF. Full variable domain (rest looked up from reference TRBV7-8 and TRBJ1-1): GAGVSQSPRYKVAKRGQDVALRCDPISGHVSLFWYQQALGQGPEFLTYFQNEAQLDKSGLPSDRFFAERPEGSVSTLKIQRTQQEDSAVYLCASSKGQLNTEAFFGQGTRLTVV.

This clonotype was counted a single time. V gene TRBV10-3 combines with J gene TRBJ2-5; D not certain. Trimming stripped 3 bases from V and 5 bases from J, with 7 bases between. Germline-derived CDR1 and CDR2 are ENHRY and SYGVKD. The CDR3 is 12 residues long. CDR3 amino acids: CAISDPEETQYF. Here the CDR3 DNA reads TGTGCCATCAGTGACCCCGAGGAGACCCAGTACTTC.

This chain uses TRBV5-1 with TRBJ2-3; no reliable D call. CDR1 and CDR2 from the germline V gene are SGHRS and YFSETQ. Trimming removed 0 bases from V and 5 bases from J, with 13 bases in between. The CDR3 extends over 15 amino acids. The CDR3 DNA sequence: TGCGCCAGCAGCTTGGTCGGGCCCACCGTAGATACGCAGTATTTT. Translated: CASSLVGPTVDTQYF. Using reference TRBV5-1 and TRBJ2-3 for the parts outside the CDR3, the full variable domain is KAGVTQTPRYLIKTRGQQVTLSCSPISGHRSVSWYQQTPGQGLQFLFEYFSETQRNKGNFPGRFSGRQFSNSRSEMNVSTLELGDSALYLCASSLVGPTVDTQYFGPGTRLTVL.

The chain uses TRBV18 and TRBJ2-6; tentative D call: TRBD1 (6 bases). The CDR3 totals 16 residues. Trimming shortened V by 4 bases and J by 3 bases, and 13 bases separated the two germline ends. Germline CDR1 reads KGHSH; CDR2 reads LQKENI. The CDR3 loop is CASSLRQASGANVLTF. The CDR3 DNA follows: TGTGCCAGCTCACTCCGACAGGCTAGTGGGGCCAACGTCCTGACTTTC.

CDR3 region: CSVEAGASQTQYF. The CDR3 bases are TGCAGCGTTGAGGCAGGGGCCTCCCAGACCCAGTACTTC. This sequence joins TRBV29-1 and TRBJ2-5; D possibly corresponds to TRBD1 (6 bases). The germline V and J ends were trimmed by 3 bases and 6 bases, with 14 bases remaining between them. Germline-derived CDR1 and CDR2 are SQVTM and ANQGSEA. CDR3 length equals 13 residues.

The rearrangement links TRBV3-1 to TRBJ2-5, with 13 positions matching TRBD2. The CDR3 has 18 residues. Germline assignment: CDR1 LGHDT and CDR2 YNNKEL (reference sequence). V trimming: 1 base; J trimming: 5 bases; junction bases outside the gene matches: 10. In DNA, the CDR3 is TGTGCCAGCAGCCAAGGCATCTTACTAGCGGGAGGGCCTGAGACCCAGTACTTC. This gives the protein CASSQGILLAGGPETQYF.

The V gene is TRBV20-1, the J gene TRBJ1-2, with D possibly being TRBD1 (5 bases). Germline V lookup: CDR1 DFQATT, CDR2 SNEGSKA (reference sequence). The CDR3 runs to 12 residues. Between the trimmed V and J ends, which lost 1 base and 8 bases, there was a span of 11 bases. The CDR3 protein is CSARVQGWGYTF. DNA for the CDR3: TGCAGTGCTAGAGTTCAGGGATGGGGCTACACCTTC.